A selection of T cell receptor beta chains follows, all from one sample in a study of molecular identifiers for immune sequencing clone quantification. Via MiXCR, TCRdb re-called the PCR reads, giving one row per CDR3 protein. Of over 550,000 distinct CDR3 sequences in the sample, about 25% are singletons; the top ten hold 0.78%. Sequencing was carried out using naive CD8+ T cells from blood, with Jurkat cell RNA spiked in. Receptors were obtained from a human donor in good health. Some libraries in this study had Jurkat cell RNA spiked in. The CDR3 runs from the conserved cysteine through the conserved F or W. A D gene is named only where the DNA matches it firmly. Clone size is stated in some rows and not others, as once, few, many or a class when expanded.

D | J | size | V | CDR3 | DNA
TRBD1 | TRBJ1-5 | few | TRBV20-1 | CSASTLGTGNQPQHF | TGCAGTGCTAGTACACTAGGGACAGGGAACCAGCCCCAGCATTTT
NA | TRBJ2-1 | NA | TRBV20-1 | CSARAHNSYNEQFF | TGCAGTGCTAGGGCTCATAACTCCTACAATGAGCAGTTCTTC
NA | TRBJ1-1 | few | TRBV5-3 | CASSFGVYKNTEAFF | TGTGCCAGCAGCTTTGGGGTCTATAAGAACACTGAAGCTTTCTTT
NA | TRBJ2-3 | many | TRBV13 | CASSLSAGLDTQYF | TGTGCCAGCAGCTTATCGGCAGGGTTGGATACGCAGTATTTT
NA | TRBJ2-2 | few | TRBV10-3 | CAISEPATVPGELFF | TGTGCCATCAGTGAGCCTGCCACTGTTCCCGGGGAGCTGTTTTTT
NA | TRBJ2-7 | NA | TRBV7-9 | CASSLGRDGYEQHF | TGTGCCAGCAGCTTAGGCAGGGACGGCTACGAGCAGCACTTC
NA | TRBJ2-7 | many | TRBV28 | CASSNRVGAYEQYF | TGTGCCAGCAGTAACAGGGTTGGGGCCTACGAGCAGTACTTC
NA | TRBJ2-4 | few | TRBV20-1 | CSATDGRLAKNIQYF | TGCAGTGCCACCGACGGAAGACTAGCCAAAAACATTCAGTACTTC
NA | TRBJ2-5 | NA | TRBV9 | CASSVYQTQETQYF | TGTGCCAGCAGCGTATACCAGACTCAAGAGACCCAGTACTTC
NA | TRBJ2-7 | few | TRBV28 | CASSGRHYEQYF | TGTGCCAGCAGCGGGAGACACTACGAGCAGTACTTC
NA | TRBJ2-2 | few | TRBV11-2 | CASSSGQHSNTGELFF | TGTGCCAGCAGCTCGGGGCAACACTCGAACACCGGGGAGCTGTTTTTT
NA | TRBJ1-1 | many | TRBV7-2 | CASSSPDWGTEAFF | TGTGCCAGCAGCTCCCCCGACTGGGGGACTGAAGCTTTCTTT
NA | TRBJ2-3 | many | TRBV6-2/TRBV6-3 | CASSSSGVLTSSSVTDTQYF | TGTGCCAGCAGTTCCTCAGGGGTCCTAACCAGTTCGTCCGTCACAGATACGCAGTATTTT
NA | TRBJ2-7 | NA | TRBV5-1 | CAGGETILYGQCF | TGCGCCGGCGGCGAGACTATCCTCTACGGGCAGTGCTTC
NA | TRBJ2-1 | NA | TRBV7-9 | CASSHQGGEGLGLDNEQFF | TGTGCCAGCAGCCATCAGGGGGGGGAGGGACTTGGCTTAGACAATGAGCAGTTCTTC
NA | TRBJ2-7 | many | TRBV3-1 | CASSPGGNSYEQYF | TGTGCCAGCAGCCCCGGGGGTAACTCCTACGAGCAGTACTTC
NA | TRBJ2-5 | NA | TRBV6-5 | CASSRTQETQYF | TGTGCCAGCAGTAGGACCCAAGAGACCCAGTACTTC
TRBD2 | TRBJ2-1 | few | TRBV13 | CASSPLAGGRNEQFF | TGTGCCAGCAGCCCGCTAGCGGGGGGGCGCAATGAGCAGTTCTTC
NA | TRBJ2-1 | NA | TRBV4-3 | CASSQDRSGEQFF | TGCGCCAGCAGCCAAGATCGGAGCGGCGAGCAGTTCTTC
NA | TRBJ2-2 | many | TRBV6-5 | CASSYGAGTGELFF | TGTGCCAGCAGTTATGGGGCGGGCACCGGGGAGCTGTTTTTT
NA | TRBJ1-1 | NA | TRBV11-2 | CASSLVEGLGHNTEAFF | TGTGCCAGCAGCTTAGTTGAAGGGCTCGGGCACAACACTGAAGCTTTCTTT
TRBD1 | TRBJ1-5 | few | TRBV12-3/TRBV12-4 | CASSRSTGVYGNQPQHF | TGTGCCAGCAGTCGGTCCACAGGGGTTTACGGCAATCAGCCCCAGCATTTT
TRBD1 | TRBJ1-2 | NA | TRBV27 | CASSYRTGGSGYTF | TGTGCCAGCAGTTACAGAACAGGGGGCTCTGGCTACACCTTC
TRBD2 | TRBJ2-3 | many | TRBV12-3/TRBV12-4 | CASSPQRGVPDTQYF | TGTGCCAGCAGTCCCCAGCGGGGGGTACCAGATACGCAGTATTTT
NA | TRBJ1-1 | NA | TRBV7-6 | CASGLAAELNTEAFF | TGTGCCAGCGGCTTAGCAGCAGAGCTGAACACTGAAGCTTTCTTT
NA | TRBJ1-2 | NA | TRBV4-3 | CASSQDRGGAEGYTF | TGCGCCAGCAGCCAAGACCGTGGAGGGGCTGAGGGCTACACCTTC
NA | TRBJ1-3 | NA | TRBV1 | CTSSPDPFTPGTGGEEAAGNTIYF | TGCACCAGCAGCCCAGACCCCTTTACCCCCGGGACAGGGGGCGAGGAAGCTGCTGGAAACACCATATATTTT
NA | TRBJ2-5 | many | TRBV7-8 | CASSLALTGRETQYF | TGTGCCAGCAGCTTAGCTCTCACGGGCCGGGAGACCCAGTACTTC
NA | TRBJ1-3 | many | TRBV7-9 | CASSFQVSGNTIYF | TGTGCCAGCAGCTTTCAGGTCTCTGGAAACACCATATATTTT
NA | TRBJ1-1 | many | TRBV13 | CASSLAGKGTEAFF | TGTGCCAGCAGCTTAGCCGGCAAGGGTACTGAAGCTTTCTTT
NA | TRBJ2-7 | many | TRBV7-2 | CASSLTETYEQYF | TGTGCCAGCAGCTTGACTGAGACCTACGAGCAGTACTTC
NA | TRBJ1-3 | NA | TRBV5-3 | CASSLEGKDTIYF | TGTGCCAGCAGCTTGGAGGGGAAAGACACCATATATTTT
TRBD2 | TRBJ2-3 | many | TRBV7-2 | CASSSRGAGGRTDTQYF | TGTGCCAGCAGCTCGCGGGGGGCGGGGGGCCGCACAGATACGCAGTATTTT
NA | TRBJ1-4 | many | TRBV4-1 | CASSQDTRPEKLFF | TGCGCCAGCAGCCAAGATACAAGACCGGAAAAACTGTTTTTT
NA | TRBJ2-3 | NA | TRBV19 | CASSINPDLVTDTQYF | TGTGCCAGTAGTATAAACCCCGACTTGGTCACAGATACGCAGTATTTT
TRBD1 | TRBJ2-7 | few | TRBV7-9 | CASSSSRLDRVGSYEQYF | TGTGCCAGCAGCTCTAGCCGTCTGGACAGGGTAGGATCCTACGAGCAGTACTTC
NA | TRBJ2-6 | many | TRBV4-1 | CASSQGRVSGANVLTF | TGCGCCAGCAGCCAAGGGCGGGTCTCTGGGGCCAACGTCCTGACTTTC
NA | TRBJ2-5 | NA | TRBV21-1 | CASSKAGGSQETQYF | TGTGCCAGCAGCAAAGCGGGGGGATCCCAAGAGACCCAGTACTTC
NA | TRBJ2-3 | NA | TRBV6-2/TRBV6-3 | CASSYPDPSGTDTQYF | TGTGCCAGCAGTTACCCGGACCCAAGTGGCACAGATACGCAGTATTTT
TRBD2 | TRBJ2-3 | many | TRBV6-5 | CASSPSGRVTDTQYF | TGTGCCAGCAGCCCCAGCGGGAGGGTCACAGATACGCAGTATTTT
TRBD1 | TRBJ1-1 | NA | TRBV20-1 | CSAALDRQGKNTEAFF | TGCAGTGCTGCATTAGACCGACAGGGTAAAAACACTGAAGCTTTCTTT
TRBD1 | TRBJ2-1 | NA | TRBV2 | CASSGGQGPNEQLF | TGTGCCAGCAGCGGGGGACAGGGACCCAATGAGCAGCTCTTC
TRBD1 | TRBJ1-4 | many | TRBV5-5 | CASSLPGGNEKLFF | TGTGCCAGCAGCTTGCCAGGGGGAAATGAAAAACTGTTTTTT
TRBD1 | TRBJ2-1 | few | TRBV19 | CAISGTGSFNEQFF | TGTGCCATTTCCGGGACAGGGAGTTTTAATGAGCAGTTCTTC
TRBD1 | TRBJ1-1 | many | TRBV6-1 | CASNSPGQGYTEAFF | TGTGCCAGCAACTCACCGGGACAGGGGTACACTGAAGCTTTCTTT
TRBD1 | TRBJ2-5 | many | TRBV29-1 | CSAKGQGNLHQETQYF | TGCAGCGCCAAAGGACAGGGGAACTTGCACCAAGAGACCCAGTACTTC
NA | TRBJ1-6 | NA | TRBV6-2/TRBV6-3 | CASSYWSSPLHF | TGTGCCAGCAGTTACTGGAGTTCACCCCTCCACTTT
NA | TRBJ2-3 | NA | TRBV7-9 | CASSYPTGSITDTQYF | TGTGCCAGCAGTTACCCGACAGGTTCGATCACAGATACGCAGTATTTT
TRBD2 | TRBJ2-7 | NA | TRBV9 | CASSVEPSGRAYYEQYF | TGTGCCAGCAGCGTAGAACCTAGCGGGAGGGCCTACTACGAGCAGTACTTC
TRBD1 | TRBJ1-3 | NA | TRBV11-2 | CASSLAPWGQAGNTIYF | TGTGCCAGCAGCTTAGCCCCCTGGGGACAGGCTGGAAACACCATATATTTT
TRBD2 | TRBJ2-1 | NA | TRBV9 | CASSLSGRSYNEQFF | TGTGCCAGCAGCCTTAGCGGGCGCTCCTACAATGAGCAGTTCTTC
TRBD1 | TRBJ2-7 | NA | TRBV28 | CASTQGVRSYEQYF | TGTGCCAGCACCCAGGGGGTTCGCTCCTACGAGCAGTACTTC
NA | TRBJ1-5 | many | TRBV2 | CASSARYQPGRDTGDAQHF | TGTGCCAGCAGCGCGCGATACCAGCCGGGCAGGGACACGGGTGACGCCCAGCATTTT
NA | TRBJ2-7 | few | TRBV5-6 | CASSFMGNRDEQYF | TGTGCCAGCAGCTTCATGGGGAACCGGGACGAGCAGTACTTC